This TCR beta chain comes out of a study of cytomegalovirus exposure and HLA in healthy donors. PCR involved 60 Vbeta and 13 Jbeta primers. Assay used: immunoSEQ multiplex PCR; TCRdb lists only in-frame clones, some missing. In all, the sample yields 45,000 to 55,000 clones. Donors consisted of healthy bone marrow donors. The germline V gene has CDR1 LNHDA and CDR2 SQIVND (reference sequence). Trimming at V came to 1 base and at J to 0 bases, leaving 9 bases not matched to a gene. CDR3 length equals 19 residues. Study-level findings and limits: Investigators reported fewer than 200 TCR beta chains as tied to cytomegalovirus. Later work showed greater clonal expansion in HLA-associated TCR beta chains than in equally common others. A missense variant in DCLRE1C was later tied to TCR beta V- and J-gene trimming.

Worth noting for this clone: Its antigen is not identified.

The TCR comes from a woman aged 45 to 65 in good health and CMV-seropositive. The sequencing sample was made of PBMCs. J is TRBJ2-2 and V is TRBV19; 9 nucleotides line up with TRBD2. The CDR3 region has the DNA TGTGCCAGTAGTATAGTTCTACAGAGCGGGAGGTCGAACACCGGGGAGCTGTTTTTT. The encoded protein is CASSIVLQSGRSNTGELFF.